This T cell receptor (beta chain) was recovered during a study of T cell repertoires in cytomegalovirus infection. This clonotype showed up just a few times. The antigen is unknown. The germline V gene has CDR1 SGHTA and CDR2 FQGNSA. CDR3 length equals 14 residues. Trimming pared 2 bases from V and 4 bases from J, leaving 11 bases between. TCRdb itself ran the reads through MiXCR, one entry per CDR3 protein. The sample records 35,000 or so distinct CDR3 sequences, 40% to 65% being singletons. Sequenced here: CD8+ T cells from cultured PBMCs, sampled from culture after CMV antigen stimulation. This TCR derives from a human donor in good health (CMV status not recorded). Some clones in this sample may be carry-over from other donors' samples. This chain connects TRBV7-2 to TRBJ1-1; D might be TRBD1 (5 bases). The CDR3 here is CASSLLLGVTEAFF. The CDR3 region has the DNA TGTGCCAGCAGCTTATTACTGGGGGTCACTGAAGCTTTCTTT.